These 27 T cell receptor beta chains came from one sample sequenced in a study of blood T cell repertoires in COVID-19 (dated by TCRdb to 2020 to 2021). Libraries were made using the immunoSEQ multiplex PCR assay. Drawn from immuneACCESS, this table holds only the in-frame rearrangements with V and J called that TCRdb kept. Clones are partly lost; checked studies trace under half to an unresolved V gene and leave the rest unexplained. For this sample there are approximately 190,000 clones; approximately 80% appear just once. Of the sample, less than 20% is held by the ten largest clones. Input material: peripheral blood. The receptors originated from a human donor in a cohort sampled during active COVID-19.

This sequence joins TRBV29-1 and TRBJ2-2; TRBD1 aligns across 7 bases. The CDR3 runs 11 residues. V lost 7 bases, J lost 10 bases, and 6 bases stayed unmatched. Germline V gene data show CDR1 as SQVTM and CDR2 as ANQGSEA. The CDR3: CSGTDRTELFF. The CDR3 DNA reads TGCAGCGGGACGGACAGGACGGAGCTGTTTTTT.

This chain connects TRBV4-2 to TRBJ2-3; no reliable D call. Trimming pared 4 bases from V and 2 bases from J, leaving 13 bases between. The CDR3 extends over 15 amino acids. Germline V gives CDR1 LGHNA, CDR2 YNFKEQ. CDR3 region: CASSLNWRSTDTQYF. DNA of the CDR3: TGTGCCAGCAGCCTTAACTGGAGATCCACAGATACGCAGTATTTT.

V gene TRBV25-1 combines with J gene TRBJ1-6; 11 bases agree with TRBD1. This CDR3 has 17 residues. Germline V gene lookup returns CDR1 MGHDK and CDR2 SYGVNS. Trimming took 0 bases from V and 6 from J; bases not matched to a gene: 4. The CDR3 sequence is CASSEYRTGGGNSPLHF. CDR3 bases: TGTGCCAGCAGTGAATACCGGACAGGGGGCGGTAATTCACCCCTCCACTTT.

This rearrangement joins TRBV27 to TRBJ2-7; D remains unclear. CDR1 MNHEY and CDR2 SMNVEV come from the germline V gene (reference sequence). The CDR3 is made up of 13 amino acids. The V and J ends lost 0 bases and 5 bases respectively, with 8 bases between them. CDR3 protein: CASSLSVGHEQYV. CDR3 bases: TGTGCCAGCAGTTTATCTGTCGGTCACGAGCAGTACGTC.

The chain combines TRBV28 with TRBJ2-2; 7 bases agree with TRBD1. Germline V gives CDR1 MDHEN, CDR2 SYDVKM. This CDR3 is built from 15 residues. The trim removed 4 bases at V and 0 bases at J, leaving 2 bases unmatched. In DNA form, the CDR3 reads TGTGCCAGCAGTTCCGGGACAGCGAACACCGGGGAGCTGTTTTTT. Translating gives CASSSGTANTGELFF.

J is TRBJ2-2 and V is TRBV5-4; TRBD2 matches at 11 bases. CDR3 size: 15 residues. Germline V lookup: CDR1 SGHNT, CDR2 YYREEE (reference sequence). V gave up 4 bases and J gave up 4 bases; unmatched junction bases: 3. The CDR3 bases are TGTGCCAGCAGCGCTAGCGGGAGGCTCACCGGGGAGCTGTTTTTT. This gives the protein CASSASGRLTGELFF.

The chain carries TRBV4-1 and TRBJ2-1, with TRBD2 matching over 8 bases. The V and J ends lost 4 bases and 4 bases, in that order; junction bases with no gene match: 9. The CDR3 is 16 residues long. Germline CDR1 MGHRA, CDR2 YSYEKL. The CDR3 here is CASSLDFSGTYNEQFF. The CDR3 DNA is TGCGCCAGCAGCCTCGACTTTAGCGGGACTTACAATGAGCAGTTCTTC.

V and J are TRBV4-1 and TRBJ1-1; 9 bases agree with TRBD1. The V and J ends lost 0 bases and 0 bases, in that order; junction bases with no gene match: 5. This CDR3 has 17 residues. CDR1 and CDR2 (germline): MGHRA, YSYEKL. Here the CDR3 reads CASSQDSRTGVNTEAFF. CDR3 sequence (DNA): TGCGCCAGCAGCCAAGATTCCCGGACAGGGGTGAACACTGAAGCTTTCTTT.

The CDR3 loop is CASSLVGGAITDTQYF. In nucleotides, the CDR3 is TGCGCCAGCAGCTTGGTTGGAGGGGCTATCACAGATACGCAGTATTTT. The chain couples TRBV5-1 to TRBJ2-3; weak D call: TRBD2 (6 bases). The germline V gene has CDR1 SGHRS and CDR2 YFSETQ. Trimming took off 0 bases at V and 2 bases at J, with 13 bases between the two ends. The CDR3 totals 16 residues.

J is TRBJ1-2 and V is TRBV11-2, with D possibly TRBD1 on 5 matching bases. Deletions cut 4 bases from V and 2 bases from J, with 17 bases between. There are 16 residues in the CDR3. Germline assignment: CDR1 SGHAT and CDR2 FQNNGV. CDR3 DNA sequence: TGTGCCAGCAGCTCCCGAACAGGAGTCAAGAACTATGGCTACACCTTC. It encodes CASSSRTGVKNYGYTF.

Here the CDR3 DNA reads TGTGCCAGCGGGCAGGGATTCACCGGGGAGCTGTTTTTT. This gives the protein CASGQGFTGELFF. V usage is TRBV2 and J usage is TRBJ2-2; D is possibly TRBD1 (5 bases). V lost 8 bases to trimming and J lost 4 bases, with 11 bases between them. Germline loops: CDR1 SNHLY, CDR2 FYNNEI. The CDR3 consists of 13 residues.

The chain recombines TRBV10-3 with TRBJ1-4; D uncertain. The CDR3 spans 12 residues. Germline V CDR1 and CDR2: ENHRY, SYGVKD. V lost 2 bases and J 8 bases, leaving 6 bases between the germline ends. CDR3 coding DNA: TGTGCCATCAGTGAGACGACAGAAAAACTGTTTTTT. Amino acid sequence: CAISETTEKLFF.

The V gene is TRBV12-3 or TRBV12-4, the J gene TRBJ1-1; D is undetermined. Between the trimmed V and J ends, which lost 3 bases and 9 bases, there was a span of 14 bases. This CDR3 spans 13 amino acids. The CDR3 nucleotides read TGTGCCAGCAGTTTTGGGAGGCAAGGACAAGCTTTCTTT. It is translated as CASSFGRQGQAFF.

The gene calls are TRBV18 and TRBJ1-1; 7 bases map to TRBD1. Trimming at V came to 2 bases and at J to 4 bases, leaving 7 bases not matched to a gene. This CDR3 is 15 amino acids long. CDR1 is KGHSH and CDR2 is LQKENI in the germline V gene. This chain's CDR3 is CASSPEQGGSTEAFF. CDR3 DNA: TGTGCCAGCTCACCAGAGCAGGGGGGCAGCACTGAAGCTTTCTTT.

This rearrangement joins TRBV28 to TRBJ1-4; D is unresolved. CDR1 and CDR2 from the germline V gene are MDHEN and SYDVKM. V was clipped by 7 bases and J by 0 bases, with 12 bases between them. CDR3 size: 15 residues. The CDR3, as DNA: TGTGCCAGCACAATTTCGGGATCAACTAATGAAAAACTGTTTTTT. Encoded protein: CASTISGSTNEKLFF.

J is TRBJ2-2 and V is TRBV19; 8 bases are shared with TRBD1. With V trimmed by 7 bases and J by 1 base, 11 bases remained unmatched. The CDR3 contains 17 residues. The germline V gene encodes CDR1 LNHDA and CDR2 SQIVND (reference sequence). CDR3 amino acids: CASINSLGTGNTGELFF. The CDR3 DNA is TGTGCCAGTATTAACTCCCTGGGGACAGGGAACACCGGGGAGCTGTTTTTT.

This chain uses TRBV18 with TRBJ1-2, with D unclear. Trimming cost V 3 bases and J 4 bases, with 12 bases left between them. Looked up from germline, CDR1 is KGHSH and CDR2 is LQKENI. CDR3 length equals 14 residues. The CDR3 spells CASSPNREGYGYTF. For the CDR3, the DNA is TGTGCCAGCTCACCGAATCGCGAGGGCTATGGCTACACCTTC.

This clone was picked up a small number of times. The J gene is TRBJ2-1, the V gene TRBV18, with 9 bases lining up with TRBD1. The V gene's germline CDR1 is KGHSH and CDR2 LQKENI. Trimming took 3 bases from V and 2 from J; bases not matched to a gene: 2. This CDR3 contains 15 residues. The CDR3 coding sequence is TGTGCCAGCTCACCCGGGACAGGGACCTACAATGAGCAGTTCTTC. Its translation is CASSPGTGTYNEQFF.

The V call is TRBV2, the J call TRBJ1-3; 7 bases align to TRBD1. CDR3 length: 14 residues. J lost 4 bases, V lost 6 bases, and 6 bases had no gene match. The germline CDR1 and CDR2 sequences are SNHLY and FYNNEI. The CDR3 loop is CASRPGQMGNTIYF. The CDR3 region has the DNA TGTGCCAGCAGGCCGGGACAGATGGGAAACACCATATATTTT.

There are a few counts of this clone. This sequence joins TRBV24-1 and TRBJ1-1; no definite D call. The CDR3 extends over 13 amino acids. Trimming took off 8 bases at V and 0 bases at J, with 9 bases between the two ends. The germline CDR1 and CDR2 sequences are KGHDR and SFDVKD. The CDR3 loop is CATKGEMNTEAFF. The CDR3 bases are TGTGCCACCAAGGGAGAGATGAACACTGAAGCTTTCTTT.

The chain employs TRBV19 and TRBJ1-2, with a possible D match to TRBD1 (6 bases). CDR3 length equals 12 residues. CDR1 and CDR2 (germline): LNHDA, SQIVND (reference sequence). Trimming pared 7 bases from V and 2 bases from J, leaving 8 bases between. For the CDR3, the DNA is TGTGCCAGTAACAGGGTGAACTATGGCTACACCTTC. It specifies CASNRVNYGYTF.

This chain uses TRBV9 with TRBJ2-5; 10 bases fit TRBD1. Germline lookup yields CDR1 SGDLS and CDR2 YYNGEE. V lost 4 bases to trimming and J lost 3 bases; unmatched junction nucleotides: 6. The CDR3 has 15 residues. The CDR3 reads CASSPLTGGKETQYF. CDR3 DNA: TGTGCCAGCAGCCCTCTGACAGGGGGCAAAGAGACCCAGTACTTC. Supplemented by reference TRBV9 and TRBJ2-5, the full variable domain reads DSGVTQTPKHLITATGQRVTLRCSPRSGDLSVYWYQQSLDQGLQFLIQYYNGEERAKGNILERFSAQQFPDLHSELNLSSLELGDSALYFCASSPLTGGKETQYFGPGTRLLVL.

This chain joins TRBV7-2 and TRBJ2-1, with TRBD2 matching over 7 bases. The V gene end was trimmed by 5 bases and the J gene end by 8 bases; junction bases not matched to a gene: 6. The germline CDR1 and CDR2 sequences are SGHTA and FQGNSA. The CDR3 totals 13 residues. CDR3 sequence reads: CASSTQRGYEQFF. CDR3 DNA: TGTGCCAGCAGCACCCAGCGGGGCTATGAGCAGTTCTTC.

The genes are TRBV5-6 and TRBJ1-5; 10 bases are shared with TRBD1. The CDR3 is 15 amino acids. The V and J ends lost 5 bases and 5 bases, in that order; junction bases with no gene match: 7. Germline CDR1 SGHDT, CDR2 YYEEEE. The CDR3 DNA reads TGTGCCAGCAGTTCGCGGACAGGGGGTTATCAGCCCCAGCATTTT. Its protein product is CASSSRTGGYQPQHF. Based on the CDR3 plus reference TRBV5-6 and TRBJ1-5, the full variable domain is DAGVTQSPTHLIKTRGQQVTLRCSPKSGHDTVSWYQQALGQGPQFIFQYYEEEERQRGNFPDRFSGHQFPNYSSELNVNALLLGDSALYLCASSSRTGGYQPQHFGDGTRLSIL.

A single count supports this clone. The rearrangement links TRBV6-1 to TRBJ1-4; D uncertain. Germline V gene sequence: CDR1 MNHNS, CDR2 SASEGT. The CDR3 contains 14 residues. Trimming removed 1 base at V and 8 bases at J, with 11 bases between. CDR3 region: CASSEGWATEKLFF. The CDR3, as DNA: TGTGCCAGCAGTGAAGGGTGGGCTACCGAAAAACTGTTTTTT.

The chain has TRBV7-8 and TRBJ1-5; TRBD1 aligns across 7 bases. CDR3 length: 14 residues. Germline CDR1 reads SGHVS; CDR2 reads FQNEAQ. Losses at the gene ends were 5 bases for V and 5 bases for J; bases not matched to a gene: 6. The CDR3 bases are TGTGCCAGCAGCACGACAGGGCGGTATCAGCCCCAGCATTTT. It specifies CASSTTGRYQPQHF.

The V gene is TRBV24-1, the J gene TRBJ2-5, with D possibly being TRBD2 (6 bases). Germline lookup yields CDR1 KGHDR and CDR2 SFDVKD. The CDR3 extends over 13 amino acids. V was shortened by 6 bases and J by 3 bases, with 10 bases between the two germline ends. In DNA form, the CDR3 reads TGTGCCACCAGTAAAACTAGCAAAGAGACCCAGTACTTC. Translated: CATSKTSKETQYF.